A single sample gave rise to the 31 T cell receptor beta chains below, sequenced in a study of T cell repertoires in cytomegalovirus infection. One entry per CDR3 protein, called by TCRdb with MiXCR from the reads. The table includes about 890,000 distinct CDR3 sequences, around 32% detected once. What these receptors recognize is not known. The material was cultured CD8+ T cells from PBMCs, obtained from culture after CMV antigen stimulation. The receptors here all came from a human donor in good health (CMV status not recorded). Some clones in this sample may be carry-over from other donors' samples.

This clonotype was seen more than once but under ten times. This chain uses TRBV3-1 with TRBJ2-1, with D possibly matching TRBD2 (5 bases). This CDR3 comprises 13 residues. CDR1 LGHDT and CDR2 YNNKEL come from the germline V gene (reference sequence). V was shortened by 2 bases and J by 10 bases, with 12 bases between the two germline ends. The CDR3 region is CASSQLERGEQFF. The CDR3 DNA is TGTGCCAGCAGCCAATTAGAACGGGGAGAGCAGTTCTTC.

Only a few counts were recorded for this clonotype. The chain joins TRBV6-5 to TRBJ2-1; D unclear. Germline V gene lookup returns CDR1 MNHEY and CDR2 SVGAGI. There are 13 residues in the CDR3. Trimming took off 1 base at V and 2 bases at J, with 3 bases between the two ends. Written as DNA, the CDR3 is TGTGCCAGCAGTTACTTCCCCTACAATGAGCAGTTCTTC. Translating gives CASSYFPYNEQFF.

V gene TRBV4-3 combines with J gene TRBJ1-4; a weak D match, TRBD1 (6 bases). The CDR3 contains 20 residues. CDR1 and CDR2 (germline): LGHNA, YSLEER. V lost 0 bases, J lost 8 bases, and 28 bases lay in between. CDR3 nucleotide sequence: TGCGCCAGCAGCCAAGAATGGGGGTGGGGGAACAGGGACGATGGGGAAAAACTGTTTTTT. It is translated as CASSQEWGWGNRDDGEKLFF.

This clonotype has ten or more counts. V gene TRBV12-3 or TRBV12-4 combines with J gene TRBJ2-1; D is perhaps TRBD2 (6 bases). This CDR3 region has 14 residues. V lost 0 bases, J lost 7 bases, and 10 bases lay in between. CDR3 residues: CASSLARGRNEQFF. The CDR3 nucleotides read TGTGCCAGCAGTTTAGCGCGAGGGAGGAATGAGCAGTTCTTC.

This clonotype was seen more than once but under ten times. The chain uses TRBV11-3 and TRBJ2-1, with 9 bases lining up with TRBD2. The CDR3 is made up of 17 amino acids. Germline values: CDR1 SGHNT, CDR2 YENEEA. V shed 5 bases and J 8 bases; nucleotides not matched to a gene: 16. The CDR3 DNA sequence: TGTGCCAGCAGCCCCCGCGGGGGCGGGGGGGAATGGGATGAGCAGTTCTTC. Translated, it gives CASSPRGGGGEWDEQFF. The full variable domain, rest sourced from reference TRBV11-3 and TRBJ2-1, is EAGVVQSPRYKIIEKKQPVAFWCNPISGHNTLYWYLQNLGQGPELLIRYENEEAVDDSQLPKDRFSAERLKGVDSTLKIQPAELGDSAVYLCASSPRGGGGEWDEQFFGPGTRLTVL.

This clonotype was seen more than once but under ten times. The chain employs TRBV19 and TRBJ1-5; 9 nucleotides agree with TRBD1. V was clipped by 3 bases and J by 3 bases; unmatched bases: 6. This CDR3 spans 16 amino acids. Germline CDR1 LNHDA, CDR2 SQIVND (reference sequence). The CDR3 spells CASSMDRGSDNQPQHF. The DNA for the CDR3 is TGTGCCAGTAGTATGGACAGGGGATCCGACAATCAGCCCCAGCATTTT.

The chain couples TRBV9 to TRBJ2-7; TRBD1 matches at 9 bases. With 4 bases clipped from V and 1 base from J, the junction kept 9 bases outside the gene matches. The CDR3 contains 16 residues. Germline CDR1 SGDLS, CDR2 YYNGEE. The CDR3 DNA reads as TGTGCCAGCAGCCTTTCACCCGGGACAGGGTCCTACGAGCAGTACGTC. This gives the protein CASSLSPGTGSYEQYV.

In DNA, the CDR3 is TGTGCCAGCAGCGTAGGCGGGGCGGAGGGGCAGTTCTTC. Protein product: CASSVGGAEGQFF. V and J are TRBV9 and TRBJ2-1; weak D call: TRBD2 (6 bases). V was clipped by 0 bases and J by 12 bases, with 13 bases between them. The CDR3 runs 13 residues. CDR1 SGDLS and CDR2 YYNGEE come from the germline V gene.

Comment on this clonotype: The junction and the germline gene differ at one end; a read error may be behind it. This rearrangement joins TRBV6-6 to TRBJ1-5, with 11 nucleotides matching TRBD1. Germline CDR1 is MNHNY and CDR2 is SVGAGI (reference sequence). This CDR3 has 15 residues. For the CDR3, the DNA is TGTGCCAGCAGTTCGGACAGGGGGCGCGGTCAGCCCCAGAATTTT. Its protein product is CASSSDRGRGQPQNF.

This clonotype was seen a handful of times. The rearrangement uses TRBV6-1 and TRBJ2-3; D may be TRBD1 or TRBD2 (6 bases each). V gave up 9 bases and J gave up 6 bases, with 16 bases separating them. Germline lookup yields CDR1 MNHNS and CDR2 SASEGT. The CDR3 runs to 13 residues. CDR3 in amino acids: CASGKGGADTQYF. The DNA for the CDR3 is TGTGCCAGTGGGAAGGGGGGTGCTGATACGCAGTATTTT.

This clonotype has only a few counts. The V gene is TRBV28, the J gene TRBJ2-7; weak D call: TRBD1 (6 bases). Trimming removed 5 bases from V and 4 bases from J, with 15 bases in between. Germline values: CDR1 MDHEN, CDR2 SYDVKM. The CDR3 sequence is 14 residues long. The CDR3 spells CASSLTGTPYEQYV. The CDR3 DNA reads TGTGCCAGCAGTCTGACCGGGACACCGTACGAGCAGTACGTC.

This clonotype was found a few times. The chain carries TRBV5-5 and TRBJ1-2; 9 nucleotides line up with TRBD1. The CDR3 totals 15 residues. Trimming cost V 4 bases and J 3 bases; bases outside gene matches: 7. Germline CDR1 and CDR2: SGHKS and YYEKEE (reference sequence). CDR3 residues: CASSAGQGPYYGYTF. CDR3 DNA: TGTGCCAGCAGCGCCGGACAGGGGCCATACTATGGCTACACCTTC.

The chain is built from TRBV6-2 or TRBV6-3 and TRBJ2-7; D uncertain. The germline V gene encodes CDR1 MNHEY and CDR2 SVGEGT. This CDR3 comprises 13 residues. The germline V and J ends were trimmed by 6 bases and 4 bases, with 13 bases remaining between them. This chain's CDR3 is CASSQHLRYEQYV. The CDR3 DNA reads TGTGCCAGCAGCCAACATTTACGTTACGAGCAGTACGTC.

This clonotype occurred many times. The V gene is TRBV7-2, the J gene TRBJ1-2; 9 bases are shared with TRBD1. Germline assignment: CDR1 SGHTA and CDR2 FQGNSA. This CDR3 is 14 amino acids long. J lost 8 bases, V lost 3 bases, and 7 bases had no gene match. The chain's CDR3 is CASSFGQGLEGYTF. As DNA, the CDR3 is TGTGCCAGCAGCTTCGGACAGGGGCTGGAGGGCTACACCTTC.

The chain's CDR3 is CASRGHRTEAFF. CDR3 nucleotide sequence: TGTGCCAGTAGGGGGCATAGAACTGAAGCTTTCTTT. The chain recombines TRBV27 with TRBJ1-1, with TRBD1 matching over 7 bases. Per the germline V gene, CDR1 is MNHEY and CDR2 is SMNVEV (reference sequence). V shed 9 bases and J 5 bases; nucleotides not matched to a gene: 6. This CDR3 has 12 residues.

This clonotype has only a few counts. The chain recombines TRBV6-6 with TRBJ2-7, with D possibly TRBD2 on 7 matching bases. There are 14 residues in the CDR3. Germline V gives CDR1 MNHNY, CDR2 SVGAGI (reference sequence). Trimming stripped 8 bases from V and 4 bases from J, with 18 bases between. CDR3 protein: CASGVGGGAYEQYV. Here the CDR3 DNA reads TGTGCCAGCGGCGTGGGGGGGGGCGCTTACGAGCAGTACGTC.

This clonotype was seen more than once but under ten times. The V and J genes are TRBV6-1 and TRBJ2-5; 8 bases fit TRBD1. Trimming cost V 5 bases and J 5 bases; bases outside gene matches: 10. The CDR3 runs 15 residues. The V gene's germline CDR1 is MNHNS and CDR2 SASEGT. The CDR3 region is CASSYSGQGRETQYF. CDR3 coding DNA: TGTGCCAGCAGTTACAGCGGACAGGGACGGGAGACCCAGTACTTC.

This chain joins TRBV12-3 or TRBV12-4 and TRBJ1-1; D is possibly TRBD1 (5 bases). The CDR3 is 11 amino acids. V shed 8 bases and J shed 8 bases, with 12 bases lying between them. The CDR3 spells CASAWGSEAFF. The CDR3, as DNA: TGTGCCAGCGCCTGGGGGTCCGAAGCTTTCTTT.

This clonotype showed up many times. CDR3 in DNA: TGTGCCAGCAGCCAGTTTACCGGGTCATCCTACGAGCAGTACTTC. Encoded protein: CASSQFTGSSYEQYF. The chain carries TRBV7-9 and TRBJ2-7; D not resolved. Germline V lookup: CDR1 SEHNR, CDR2 FQNEAQ (reference sequence). V shed 5 bases and J shed 1 base, with 15 bases lying between them. This CDR3 spans 15 amino acids.

V usage is TRBV4-2 and J usage is TRBJ2-2; tentative D call: TRBD2 (6 bases). The CDR3 extends over 13 amino acids. CDR1 and CDR2 (germline): LGHNA, YNFKEQ. Deletions cut 7 bases from V and 4 bases from J, with 10 bases between. The CDR3 region has the DNA TGTGCCAGCACCTGGGGGGTCACCGGGGAGCTGTTTTTT. This gives the protein CASTWGVTGELFF.

V and J are TRBV7-2 and TRBJ2-3; 14 nucleotides align to TRBD2. J was trimmed by 0 bases and V by 7 bases; bases with no gene match: 9. Germline V CDR1 and CDR2: SGHTA, FQGNSA. The CDR3 covers 18 residues. The CDR3 nucleotides are TGTGCCAGCACCAGGCGGGGGACTAGCGGGAGTAGCACAGATACGCAGTATTTT. Translating gives CASTRRGTSGSSTDTQYF.

This chain's CDR3 is CASSQGGVMGDTQYF. Written as DNA, the CDR3 is TGCGCCAGCAGCCAAGGCGGGGTAATGGGGGATACGCAGTATTTT. The chain is built from TRBV4-1 and TRBJ2-3, with D perhaps matching TRBD2 (6 bases). The CDR3 consists of 15 residues. Germline V lookup: CDR1 MGHRA, CDR2 YSYEKL. V lost 1 base and J 6 bases, leaving 14 bases between the germline ends.

J is TRBJ2-7 and V is TRBV7-2; no clear D gene. V gave up 2 bases and J gave up 4 bases, with 12 bases separating them. Germline lookup yields CDR1 SGHTA and CDR2 FQGNSA. There are 14 residues in the CDR3. The DNA for the CDR3 is TGTGCCAGCAGCTTAATACCAGGTCATTACGAGCAGTACGTC. It encodes CASSLIPGHYEQYV.

This clonotype appeared a few times. The genes are TRBV19 and TRBJ2-1, with 15 bases that match TRBD2. The germline V gene encodes CDR1 LNHDA and CDR2 SQIVND (reference sequence). The V segment lost 5 bases and the J segment 4 bases; nucleotides outside the gene matches: 9. CDR3 size: 18 residues. The CDR3 loop is CASSWTSGGAIIYNEQFF. As DNA, the CDR3 is TGTGCCAGTAGTTGGACTAGCGGGGGGGCCATAATTTACAATGAGCAGTTCTTC.

The chain is built from TRBV7-9 and TRBJ2-5; no clear D gene. V was trimmed by 0 bases and J by 14 bases, leaving 13 bases between them. Germline V gives CDR1 SEHNR, CDR2 FQNEAQ (reference sequence). CDR3 length: 12 residues. This CDR3 reads CASSLARRTTYF. The DNA for the CDR3 is TGTGCCAGCAGCTTAGCCAGGCGGACGACCTACTTC.

The chain is built from TRBV7-9 and TRBJ1-2; weak D call: TRBD1 (6 bases). The V end was cut by 4 bases, the J end by 6 bases, with 24 bases between. The CDR3 has 17 amino acids. CDR1 is SEHNR, CDR2 FQNEAQ, per germline (reference sequence). CDR3 coding DNA: TGTGCCAGCAGCTCACAGCATCGGATTACAGGGTTCGATGGCTACACCTTC. Amino acids: CASSSQHRITGFDGYTF.

The rearrangement joins TRBV12-3 or TRBV12-4 to TRBJ2-1; 9 bases line up with TRBD2. The V gene end was trimmed by 2 bases and the J gene end by 8 bases; junction bases not matched to a gene: 7. The CDR3 extends over 15 amino acids. The CDR3 nucleotides read TGTGCCAGCAGTTTACGTAGCGGGGGTGGGGATGAGCAGTTCTTC. Translating gives CASSLRSGGGDEQFF.

This chain links TRBV5-5 with TRBJ2-7, with a tentative D call TRBD2 (6 bases). The germline gives CDR1 SGHKS, CDR2 YYEKEE (reference sequence). Trimming took off 4 bases at V and 7 bases at J, with 9 bases between the two ends. CDR3 length equals 11 residues. The CDR3 DNA sequence: TGTGCCAGCAGCCCGGAGGGTGAGCAGTACTTC. Translating it yields CASSPEGEQYF.

This clonotype occurred a few times. The chain uses TRBV7-9 and TRBJ2-5, with no clear D. The length of the CDR3 is 14 residues. Trimming removed 10 bases at V and 1 base at J, with 16 bases between. CDR1 SEHNR and CDR2 FQNEAQ come from the germline V gene (reference sequence). The CDR3 coding sequence is TGTGCCACCTTAACCCCGCGGCTCCAAGAGACCCAGTACTTC. Residues: CATLTPRLQETQYF.

The gene calls are TRBV28 and TRBJ2-5, with TRBD1 matching over 7 bases. The junction had 5 bases not matched to a gene; V was cut back by 7 bases and J by 3 bases. The CDR3 loop spans 13 amino acids. Germline CDR1 and CDR2: MDHEN and SYDVKM. CDR3 DNA sequence: TGTGCCAGCACCCCCGGACAGGAAGAGACCCAGTACTTC. It codes for CASTPGQEETQYF. The complete variable domain, with remaining parts taken from reference TRBV28 and TRBJ2-5, reads DVKVTQSSRYLVKRTGEKVFLECVQDMDHENMFWYRQDPGLGLRLIYFSYDVKMKEKGDIPEGYSVSREKKERFSLILESASTNQTSMYLCASTPGQEETQYFGPGTRLLVL.

The chain is built from TRBV7-9 and TRBJ1-2; 9 bases are shared with TRBD1. Germline CDR1 SEHNR, CDR2 FQNEAQ (reference sequence). After removal of 5 bases from V and 3 bases from J, the junction contained 13 bases not matched to a gene. This CDR3 spans 17 amino acids. The CDR3 DNA reads TGTGCCAGCAGCGCGTCCCGGGACAGGGTATTCGACTATGGCTACACCTTC. Its protein product is CASSASRDRVFDYGYTF.